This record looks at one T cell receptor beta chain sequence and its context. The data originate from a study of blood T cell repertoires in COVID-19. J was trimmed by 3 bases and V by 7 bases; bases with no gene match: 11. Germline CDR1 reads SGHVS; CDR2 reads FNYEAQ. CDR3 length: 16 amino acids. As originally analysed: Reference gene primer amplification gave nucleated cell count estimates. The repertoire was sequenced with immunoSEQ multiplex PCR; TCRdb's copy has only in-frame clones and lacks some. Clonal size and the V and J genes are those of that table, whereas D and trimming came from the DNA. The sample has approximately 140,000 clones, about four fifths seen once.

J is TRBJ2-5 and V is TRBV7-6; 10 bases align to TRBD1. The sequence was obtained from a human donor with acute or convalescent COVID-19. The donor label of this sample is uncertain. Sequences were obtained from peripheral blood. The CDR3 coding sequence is TGTGCCAGCAACATCCTGGGGGGGACAGGGGAAGAGACCCAGTACTTC. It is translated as CASNILGGTGEETQYF.